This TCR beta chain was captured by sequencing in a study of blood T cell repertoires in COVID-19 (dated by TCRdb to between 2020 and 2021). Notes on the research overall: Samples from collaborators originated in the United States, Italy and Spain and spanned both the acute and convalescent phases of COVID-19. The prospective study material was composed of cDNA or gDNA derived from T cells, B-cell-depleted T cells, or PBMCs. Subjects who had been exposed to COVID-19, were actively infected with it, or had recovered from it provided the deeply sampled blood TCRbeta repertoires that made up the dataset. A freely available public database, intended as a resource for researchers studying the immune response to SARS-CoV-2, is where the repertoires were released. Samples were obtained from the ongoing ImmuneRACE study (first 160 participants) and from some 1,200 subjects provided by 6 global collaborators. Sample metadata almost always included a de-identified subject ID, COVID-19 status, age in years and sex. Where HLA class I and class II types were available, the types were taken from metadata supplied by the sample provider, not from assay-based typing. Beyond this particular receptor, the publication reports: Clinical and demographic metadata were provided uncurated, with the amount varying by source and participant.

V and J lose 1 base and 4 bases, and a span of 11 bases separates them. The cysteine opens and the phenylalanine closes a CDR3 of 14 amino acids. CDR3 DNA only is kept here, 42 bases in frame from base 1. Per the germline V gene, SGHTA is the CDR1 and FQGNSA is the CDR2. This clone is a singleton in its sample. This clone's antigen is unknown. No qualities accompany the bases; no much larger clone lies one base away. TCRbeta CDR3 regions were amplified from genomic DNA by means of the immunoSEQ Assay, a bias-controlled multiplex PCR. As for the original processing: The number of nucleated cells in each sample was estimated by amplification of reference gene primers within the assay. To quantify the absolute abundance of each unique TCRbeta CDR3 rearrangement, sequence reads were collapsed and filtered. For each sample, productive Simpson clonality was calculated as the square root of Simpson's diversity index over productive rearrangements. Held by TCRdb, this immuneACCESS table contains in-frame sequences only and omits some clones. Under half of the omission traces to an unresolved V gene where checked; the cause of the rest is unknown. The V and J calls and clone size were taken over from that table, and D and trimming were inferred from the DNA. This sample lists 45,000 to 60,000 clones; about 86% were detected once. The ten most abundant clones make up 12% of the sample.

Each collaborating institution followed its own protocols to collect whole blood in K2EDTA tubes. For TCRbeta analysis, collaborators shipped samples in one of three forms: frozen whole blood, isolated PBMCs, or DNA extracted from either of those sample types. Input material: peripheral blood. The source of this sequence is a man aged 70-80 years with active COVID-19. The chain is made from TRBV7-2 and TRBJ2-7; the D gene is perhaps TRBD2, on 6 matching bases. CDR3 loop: CASSLGPGGYEQYF. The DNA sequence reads TGTGCCAGCAGCTTAGGTCCCGGGGGATACGAGCAGTACTTC.